This T cell receptor (beta chain) was captured by sequencing in a study of cytomegalovirus exposure and HLA in healthy donors (TCRdb year 2017). For the wider study: An earlier analysis of some 620 of the donors reported around 280 Gb of sequence data and 95 million to 120 million unique TCR beta sequences obtained from about 200 million T cells. Roughly 310 gigabases of sequencing data and roughly 90 million unique TCR sequences were included in an early release covering 550 to 650 HLA-typed donors. Among the roughly 390 genotyped donors, around 81% belonged to the genetic ancestry cluster associated with self-reported Caucasian donors. The aim of the study was to test whether cataloging public T cell receptors could identify signatures of past pathogen exposure. The study profiled the T cell repertoires of 500 to 800 subjects by immunosequencing and related them to cytomegalovirus serostatus. A separate validation cohort of about 110 different subjects was used in addition to the 666-subject first cohort. The study combined high-throughput TCR immunosequencing, statistical association of individual TCRs with disease status, and machine learning to predict cytomegalovirus infection status. To study patterns of TCR occurrence, a later analysis re-analyzed previously published TCR beta repertoires from 600 to 750 donors and added high-resolution HLA genotyping. The later analysis used no new phenotypic data to find candidate immune exposures, relying instead on TCR beta sequences and their occurrence across donors. To decide whether each TCR beta V gene segment behaved as functional or pseudogenic, an earlier analysis of fewer than 750 of the donors relied on high-throughput TCR beta sequencing. Donor age, sex, ethnicity and CMV serostatus were collected together with the repertoire data. A later genetic analysis used genome-wide SNP genotypes for about 65% of the 666 donors, treating that subset as a discovery cohort. Every discovery cohort repertoire had been produced on one sequencing platform. HLA typing covered class I and class II loci at four-digit resolution. Typing coverage differed by locus: A, B, C, DRB1 and DQB1 were typed in roughly 629-630 donors, DQA1 in approximately 520, DPA1 in 600 to 610, and DPB1 in around 490. Because of strong linkage in the cohort, roughly five DR-DQ haplotypes were treated as single units for association and clustering. Among around 400 genotyped donors of the cohort, an average of 235,054 unique TCR beta nucleotide sequences were sequenced per donor, roughly 20% of them non-productive. Study-wide conclusions, independent of this receptor: In a later analysis, HLA-associated TCR beta chains were found to be more clonally expanded and to have lower generation probabilities than equally common non-associated chains. Roughly 15 rarely observed V segments, including chromosome 9 orphons, were excluded from the earlier analysis of some 590 of the donors because counts were too low. Strong co-occurrence of HLA alleles, especially DR and DQ, made assigning TCR associations to individual alleles difficult. In the study, about 150 TCR beta chains were listed as associated with cytomegalovirus. Linkage disequilibrium might explain the correlated functional status among segregating V segments, but an unknown experimental factor could not be ruled out. Cytomegalovirus status was reported to be diagnosed by the classifier with high specificity and sensitivity in both the original and validation cohorts. Because some donors lacked HLA typing at each locus, the association tests relied only on the typed subset. Some IMGT-functional V segments, including TRBV6-2 and TRBV6-3, could not be distinguished by the 87-base-pair reads and were therefore excluded. A later analysis reported that several top co-occurrence clusters appeared linked to parvovirus B19, influenza, CMV and Epstein-Barr virus. CMV serostatus was the only immune exposure information available for the cohort. A later genetic analysis reported fewer N-insertions in productive TCRs among donors in an Asian-associated ancestry cluster than the roughly 620-donor mean. Across donors, most TCR sequences were observed very rarely, whereas some public TCRs were present in many individuals. A later analysis associated about 18,000 TCR beta sequences with specific HLA alleles at a false discovery rate of 0.05. In this cohort, only TCR beta chains were sequenced, and detectable features were limited by the absence of alpha or paired-chain data. In a later analysis, TCR association rates were found to vary across HLA loci, with the most associated TCRs seen for DRB1 alleles and the fewest for HLA-C alleles. According to the authors, the approach could potentially be generalized to other disease states and immunological phenotypes. The sequencing pipeline was judged likely to have produced a cluster of highly shared sequence variants as a technical artifact. Sequencing depth was assumed to be roughly uniform across donors in the presence/absence analyses, though that assumption may not hold. In a later genetic analysis, a missense DCLRE1C variant was associated with V-gene and J-gene trimming of TCR beta chains, and the association was replicated in an independent cohort. In a later analysis, most CMV-associated TCR beta chains were found to appear HLA-restricted, with HLA associations seemingly driven largely by CMV exposure. In an earlier analysis of under 600 of the donors, most TCR beta V segments were observed in productive rearrangements about 87% or about 30% of the time, broadly matching IMGT annotations. A few of the identified cytomegalovirus-associated TCR beta chains were confirmed in vitro to be specific for cytomegalovirus antigens. A further reported finding was that TCR beta sequences accurately predicted the HLA-A and HLA-B alleles for most subjects in the first cohort.

The cohort comprised around 690 healthy bone marrow donors. Cohort members were all nominally healthy when sampled, although unrecorded immune exposures were likely present. The donor was CMV seronegative and was included in the group of over 300 seronegative cohort members. A peripheral blood sample was collected from each donor, and TCR beta sequencing was performed on peripheral blood mononuclear cells. Genomic DNA extraction from the blood cell samples was performed with the Qiagen DNeasy Blood Extraction Kit. The library was made by the immunoSEQ multiplex PCR assay. A mixture of 60 forward primers for TCR Vbeta segments and 13 reverse primers for TCR Jbeta segments was used in the multiplex PCR. A multiplex PCR assay on genomic DNA amplified the CDR3 region of rearranged TCR beta genes. The Illumina HiSeq System was used to sequence the amplified TCR beta libraries as 87-base-pair reads. In the authors' own workflow: A later analysis tallied 75 million to 95 million unique TCR beta chains across the approximately 670 repertoires, and approximately 11 million of those chains were shared by two or more donors. Raw reads were error-corrected and collapsed into unique sequences by a nearest-neighbor algorithm in which closely related sequences were merged to remove PCR and sequencing errors. CDR3 sequences were aligned to IMGT reference sequences to assign V, D and J gene segments. For a sequence to be retained, a match of at least six nucleotides to both a V gene segment and a J gene segment was required. Rearrangements were called productive when the CDR3 lacked stop codons and stayed in frame with V and J; all others were non-productive. CDR3 was defined by IMGT convention, running from the second conserved V-encoded cysteine to the conserved J-encoded phenylalanine. Sequences without an unambiguous match to a single V gene segment were excluded from the earlier analysis of about 600 of the donors. In an earlier analysis of roughly 600 of the donors, a V segment was called functional when productive rearrangements were above 56.7%, and segregating when the standard deviation between donors exceeded 5%. To diagnose cytomegalovirus status from the catalog of TCR beta chain sequences, a statistical classification framework was built. V and J gene assignment, in a later analysis, came from comparing TCR nucleotide sequences with IMGT/GENE-DB human TR gene sequences. Using the TCRdist pipeline, a later analysis assigned CDR3 sequences along with most-parsimonious VDJ recombination scenarios. A later analysis defined each TCR beta chain by its CDR3 amino acid sequence plus V-gene family, and excluded reads lacking a unique V-gene family. To address suspected cross-contamination and a sequencing artifact, a later analysis removed 450 to 700 highly shared, low-generation-probability nucleotide sequences. In a later analysis, a clonal expansion index was calculated for each public chain from normalized within-repertoire ranks of inferred template counts. Generation probabilities in a later analysis came from a VDJ recombination model fitted to out-of-frame rearrangements, and those results were checked against IGoR. Hypergeometric tests were used in a later analysis to score TCR-TCR, TCR-HLA and TCR-CMV co-occurrence, with a repertoire-size bias correction applied to the TCR pairs. False discovery rates were estimated in a later analysis by permuting HLA or CMV assignments 20 times. A later analysis grouped co-occurring TCRs with DBSCAN, adding TCRdist sequence similarity when clustering within HLA-allele-positive subsets. Repertoires with fewer than 30,000 or more than 120,000 public chains, plus five repertoires with anomalous nucleotide sharing, were excluded from co-occurrence clustering. As stored in TCRdb, this immuneACCESS dataset retains in-frame rearrangements with V and J assigned. A fraction of the clones does not appear; measured against another copy, unresolved V genes explain less than half of the discrepancy, and the remainder lacks a known reason. V and J calls and clone size follow that table, whereas D and trimming were derived from the DNA. Recorded for this sample are fewer than 150,000 clones; about 76% of them occurred a single time. 3.9% of the sample is held by the ten biggest clonotypes.

Trimming removed 4 bases from V and 11 bases from J; the gene matches leave 8 bases unexplained. The CDR3 goes from the cysteine to the phenylalanine over 13 residues. The read is trimmed to its CDR3 DNA, 39 bases read in frame from base 1. The germline V gene provides CDR1 SGHRS and CDR2 YFSETQ. This clone was observed a handful of times. Its antigen is not yet known. Base qualities are not provided; no much larger clone lies one nucleotide away. This receptor was obtained from a young man in good health and CMV-seronegative. The chain links TRBV5-1 with TRBJ2-5, and 10 bases in between align with TRBD1. Sequencing input: PBMCs. In nucleotide form, the sequence is TGCGCCAGCAGCCCTGGACAGGGGGAGAAGCAGTACTTC. Its translation is CASSPGQGEKQYF.